The present T cell receptor beta chain was sequenced within a study of cytomegalovirus exposure and HLA in healthy donors (dated by TCRdb to 2016 to 2017). Turning to the overall study: According to a later analysis, one platform produced both the roughly 110 validation repertoires and the 730 or so repertoires of the first cohort. The study aimed to test whether cataloging public T cell receptors could reveal signatures of past pathogen exposure. Besides the first cohort of more than 650 subjects, a separate validation cohort made up of roughly 130 different subjects was used. High-throughput TCR immunosequencing, statistical association of individual TCRs with disease status, and machine learning were combined to predict cytomegalovirus infection status. The research as a whole found: The study listed approximately 150 TCR beta chains as associated with cytomegalovirus. Of the cluster scores, 94% were above 0 in a later analysis, which found that TCRs clustered in the first cohort also tended to co-occur in the roughly 130 validation repertoires. Across donors, most TCR sequences were observed very rarely, whereas some public TCRs were present in many individuals. The validation cohort had no HLA typing available for a later analysis, so co-occurrence within that cohort was assessed over all 110 or so repertoires. Cytomegalovirus status was reported to be diagnosed by the classifier with high specificity and sensitivity in both the original and validation cohorts. In vitro tests confirmed that three of the cytomegalovirus-associated TCR beta chains recognize cytomegalovirus antigens. According to the authors, the approach could potentially be generalized to other disease states and immunological phenotypes.

Separate from the approximately 700-subject first cohort, the validation cohort of some 130 subjects was the group to which the donors belonged. About this clone: No antigen is known for it. One base away there is no much larger clone; base qualities are not given.

Receptor amplification or capture employed the immunoSEQ multiplex PCR assay. The source study handled its data this way. A statistical classification framework was built for diagnosing cytomegalovirus status from the catalog of TCR beta chain sequences. TCRdb limited this immuneACCESS table to in-frame rearrangements with V and J called. A share of clones is missing; checked studies link under half to unresolved V genes, and the rest is unexplained. The DNA was the basis for D and trimming; V, J and clone size are from that table. The sample table shows 50,000 to 65,000 clones, and about 91% are seen once. Around 14% of the sample comes from the top ten. V and J are truncated by 3 bases and 4 bases respectively, leaving an intervening sequence of 4 bases. The germline V gene encodes CDR1 LNHDA and CDR2 SQIVND (reference sequence). From its cysteine to its phenylalanine, the CDR3 spans 12 amino acids. Only the CDR3 DNA stays, 36 bases, in frame from base 1.

In this chain, TRBV19 is recombined with TRBJ1-3, with the D gene not confidently named. Sequencing was performed on PBMCs. The sequence was collected from a woman in her late teens or twenties in good health and CMV-seronegative. The nucleotide sequence reads TGTGCCAGTAGTATGCGAGGAAACACCATATATTTT. It codes for CASSMRGNTIYF.